The 12 T cell receptor beta chains given below trace back to one sample, sequenced in a study of CD8 T cells in ankylosing spondylitis (dated by TCRdb to about 2017). To prepare the library, 5' RACE was applied. The instrument was an Illumina HiSeq 2500. TCRdb ran its own pipeline on the public reads, namely fastp trimming at Q25 and MiXCR clone calling, and kept in-frame beta chains. Rows matching on CDR3 protein sequence are summarized as one entry with the most common DNA and genes. Within this sample are under 85,000 distinct CDR3 sequences, with approximately 5.3% of them counted one time only. The ten largest clonotypes hold 2.2% of the sample. The sample comprised blood, either unsorted or a sorted T cell fraction (not recorded which). These receptors originate from a male donor with ankylosing spondylitis or in good health (not recorded which).

This clonotype turned up a few times. The chain couples TRBV20-1 to TRBJ2-3, with 10 positions matching TRBD2. The length of the CDR3 is 17 residues. The germline gives CDR1 DFQATT, CDR2 SNEGSKA (reference sequence). Trimming removed 6 bases from V and 0 bases from J; junction bases left unmatched: 12. In DNA form, the CDR3 reads TGCAGTGCGGGCGCTAGCGGGGGCCTTTCTAGCACAGATACGCAGTATTTT. Its translation is CSAGASGGLSSTDTQYF.

This clonotype showed up many times. The germline gene is not matched at one end of the junction; a read error may be the cause. The chain has TRBV18 and TRBJ1-1, with D unresolved. The CDR3 runs to 12 residues. Germline V CDR1 and CDR2: KGHSH, LQKENI. The CDR3 DNA sequence: TGTGCCAGCTCACTCTTGAAAACTGAAGCTTTCTTT. This encodes CASSLLKTEAFF.

Many counts were recorded for this clonotype. The rearrangement uses TRBV12-5 and TRBJ1-4; no clear D. V lost 0 bases and J lost 5, with 4 bases in between. CDR1 LGHNT and CDR2 FRNRAP come from the germline V gene. The CDR3 runs 13 residues. The CDR3 is CASGLVRNEKLFF. CDR3 sequence (DNA): TGTGCTAGTGGTTTGGTCCGCAATGAAAAACTGTTTTTT.

This clonotype was seen at least ten times. The chain links TRBV20-1 to TRBJ1-3; the D is unclear. This CDR3 is built from 14 residues. V was clipped by 3 bases and J by 3 bases, with 12 bases between them. Germline CDR1 DFQATT, CDR2 SNEGSKA (reference sequence). CDR3 region: CSASVEDLGNTIYF. CDR3 DNA sequence: TGCAGTGCTAGTGTGGAGGACCTTGGAAACACCATATATTTT.

This clonotype occurred many times. V gene TRBV20-1 combines with J gene TRBJ1-1, with D perhaps TRBD1 (5 bases). V lost 5 bases and J 1 base, leaving 17 bases between the germline ends. This CDR3 is built from 15 residues. The germline V gene has CDR1 DFQATT and CDR2 SNEGSKA (reference sequence). The CDR3 bases are TGCAGTGCTCCCAACCGCAGGGTTGGGAACACTGAAGCTTTCTTT. Its protein product is CSAPNRRVGNTEAFF.

This clonotype has at least ten counts. This rearrangement joins TRBV5-4 to TRBJ2-1, with 11 bases that match TRBD2. Germline V gives CDR1 SGHNT, CDR2 YYREEE (reference sequence). The junction had 11 bases not matched to a gene; V was cut back by 4 bases and J by 5 bases. The length of the CDR3 is 17 residues. CDR3: CASSLKRLAGNDNEQFF. The CDR3 nucleotides are TGTGCCAGCAGCCTAAAAAGACTAGCGGGGAACGACAATGAGCAGTTCTTC.

This clonotype was detected many times. This rearrangement joins TRBV20-1 to TRBJ2-2; D remains ambiguous. Germline V gene data show CDR1 as DFQATT and CDR2 as SNEGSKA (reference sequence). The germline V and J ends were trimmed by 6 bases and 0 bases, with 14 bases remaining between them. This CDR3 region has 15 residues. The CDR3 coding sequence is TGCAGTGCCCCTCGGATAGCTTCGAACACCGGGGAGCTGTTTTTT. Its protein product is CSAPRIASNTGELFF.

This clonotype was counted many times. The rearrangement joins TRBV5-5 to TRBJ2-5; TRBD2 matches 7 bases. V lost 0 bases and J lost 3; bases outside the gene matches: 5. The germline CDR1 and CDR2 sequences are SGHKS and YYEKEE (reference sequence). There are 15 residues in the CDR3. CDR3 in DNA: TGTGCCAGCAGCTTGGGGGGGGGGAGTAAAGAGACCCAGTACTTC. Translation: CASSLGGGSKETQYF.

The chain combines TRBV5-1 with TRBJ2-3; D gene ambiguous. The V gene's germline CDR1 is SGHRS and CDR2 YFSETQ. This CDR3 comprises 14 residues. Trimming cost V 3 bases and J 3 bases, with 11 bases left between them. Written as DNA, the CDR3 is TGCGCCAGCAGCTCGAGACCTGGTACAGATACGCAGTATTTT. It is translated as CASSSRPGTDTQYF. Full variable domain (remainder filled in from reference TRBV5-1 and TRBJ2-3): KAGVTQTPRYLIKTRGQQVTLSCSPISGHRSVSWYQQTPGQGLQFLFEYFSETQRNKGNFPGRFSGRQFSNSRSEMNVSTLELGDSALYLCASSSRPGTDTQYFGPGTRLTVL.

This clonotype was counted many times. The chain has TRBV5-1 and TRBJ2-1; D not certain. The CDR3 spans 14 residues. The germline V gene encodes CDR1 SGHRS and CDR2 YFSETQ. Trimming pared 0 bases from V and 2 bases from J, leaving 6 bases between. CDR3 sequence (DNA): TGCGCCAGCAGCTTGGTTACGGCCTACAATGAGCAGTTCTTC. Translated: CASSLVTAYNEQFF.

This clonotype was counted ten times or more. The chain is built from TRBV20-1 and TRBJ1-5; D gene unclear. Germline V gene sequence: CDR1 DFQATT, CDR2 SNEGSKA (reference sequence). The CDR3 extends over 15 amino acids. V was cut by 0 bases and J by 3 bases, with 12 bases left in between. CDR3 region: CSARDRSRPNQPQHF. Here the CDR3 DNA reads TGCAGTGCTAGAGATCGGAGCAGGCCCAATCAGCCCCAGCATTTT.

Many counts were recorded for this clonotype. This chain connects TRBV29-1 to TRBJ1-5; D is uncertain. This CDR3 region has 13 residues. V shed 4 bases and J shed 6 bases, with 13 bases lying between them. Germline lookup yields CDR1 SQVTM and CDR2 ANQGSEA. Written as DNA, the CDR3 is TGCAGCGTTGTGAAGGATCTGGGTCAGCCCCAGCATTTT. It yields the protein CSVVKDLGQPQHF.